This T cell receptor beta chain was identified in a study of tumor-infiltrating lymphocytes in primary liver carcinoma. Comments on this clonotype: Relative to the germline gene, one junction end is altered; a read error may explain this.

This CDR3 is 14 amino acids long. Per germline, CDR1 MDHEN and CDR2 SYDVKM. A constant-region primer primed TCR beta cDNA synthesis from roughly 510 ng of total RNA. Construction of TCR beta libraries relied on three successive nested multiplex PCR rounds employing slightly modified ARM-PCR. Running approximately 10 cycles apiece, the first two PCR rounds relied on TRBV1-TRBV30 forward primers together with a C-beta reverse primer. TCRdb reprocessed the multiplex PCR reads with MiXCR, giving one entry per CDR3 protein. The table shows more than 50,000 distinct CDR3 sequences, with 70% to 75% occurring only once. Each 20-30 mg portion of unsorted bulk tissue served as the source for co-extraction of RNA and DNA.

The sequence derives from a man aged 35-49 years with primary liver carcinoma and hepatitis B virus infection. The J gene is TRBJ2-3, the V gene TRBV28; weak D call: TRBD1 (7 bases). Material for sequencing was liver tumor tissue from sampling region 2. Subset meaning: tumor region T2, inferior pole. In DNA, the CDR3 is TGCGCCAACAGGGGACTGGGGGTAATGGATACGCAGTATTTT. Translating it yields CANRGLGVMDTQYF.